A selection of T cell receptor beta chains follows, all from one sample in a study of beta chain features in type 1 diabetes. TCRdb's table, derived via immunoSEQ multiplex PCR, lists solely in-frame clones and lacks some. Of 200,000 to 250,000 clones listed, about a tenth were seen once; the top ten hold approximately 1.4%. The sequencing sample was made of central memory CD4+ T cells from blood. These receptors were collected from a man aged 18 to 35 in good health. The CDR3 runs from the conserved cysteine through the conserved F or W. Each record gives: CDR3 protein, CDR3 DNA, clone size, D gene, J gene, V gene. The D gene is left open where the match is weak. Clone size appears in some rows only: once, few, many, or a class for an expanded clone.

CDR3: CASSSQGNGNQPQHF
DNA: TGTGCCAGCAGTTCACAGGGGAATGGCAATCAGCCCCAGCATTTT
size: .
D: TRBD1
J: TRBJ1-5
V: TRBV27

CDR3: CASSLEDTQYF
DNA: TGTGCCAGCAGTCTGGAGGATACGCAGTATTTT
size: many
D: .
J: TRBJ2-3
V: TRBV7-9

CDR3: CASSFWNTGELFF
DNA: TGTGCCAGCAGCTTCTGGAACACCGGGGAGCTGTTTTTT
size: .
D: .
J: TRBJ2-2
V: TRBV13

CDR3: CASSVAGETQYF
DNA: TGTGCCAGCAGCGTAGCAGGAGAGACCCAGTACTTC
size: .
D: .
J: TRBJ2-5
V: TRBV9

CDR3: CASSTLSRGWGTEAFF
DNA: TGTGCCAGCAGTACCCTTAGTCGGGGTTGGGGCACTGAAGCTTTCTTT
size: .
D: .
J: TRBJ1-1
V: TRBV27

CDR3: CASSLFGTGGLEQYF
DNA: TGTGCCAGCAGCTTATTCGGGACAGGGGGCCTCGAGCAGTACTTC
size: .
D: TRBD1
J: TRBJ2-7
V: TRBV7-2

CDR3: CASSLAGGPFEQYF
DNA: TGTGCCAGCAGCTTAGCGGGAGGGCCCTTCGAGCAGTACTTC
size: .
D: TRBD2
J: TRBJ2-7
V: TRBV7-2

CDR3: CACPGPSGNTIYF
DNA: TGTGCCTGCCCCGGGCCCTCTGGAAACACCATATATTTT
size: .
D: .
J: TRBJ1-3
V: TRBV30

CDR3: CATSRDNGEKLFF
DNA: TGTGCCACCAGCAGAGATAATGGGGAAAAACTGTTTTTT
size: .
D: .
J: TRBJ1-4
V: TRBV15

CDR3: CASSQLGSSYEQYF
DNA: TGTGCCAGCAGCCAACTCGGGAGCTCCTACGAGCAGTACTTC
size: .
D: .
J: TRBJ2-7
V: TRBV4-2

CDR3: CATRNGVAKNIQYF
DNA: TGTGCTACCCGGAACGGGGTAGCCAAAAACATTCAGTACTTC
size: few
D: .
J: TRBJ2-4
V: TRBV9

CDR3: CASSIWDRDEKLFF
DNA: TGTGCCAGTAGTATCTGGGACAGGGATGAAAAACTGTTTTTT
size: .
D: TRBD1
J: TRBJ1-4
V: TRBV19

CDR3: CASSLPGTSSYNEQFF
DNA: TGTGCCAGCAGCTTGCCCGGGACCAGCTCCTACAATGAGCAGTTCTTC
size: few
D: .
J: TRBJ2-1
V: TRBV7-2

CDR3: CASSSIAGGSPEQYF
DNA: TGTGCCAGCAGCAGCATAGCGGGAGGGTCTCCCGAGCAGTACTTC
size: few
D: TRBD2
J: TRBJ2-7
V: TRBV28

CDR3: CASSSKDRVHEQYF
DNA: TGCGCCAGCAGCAGCAAGGACAGGGTCCACGAGCAGTACTTC
size: few
D: TRBD1
J: TRBJ2-7
V: TRBV5-1

CDR3: CASSLGGGEQFF
DNA: TGTGCCAGCAGCTTAGGGGGCGGTGAGCAGTTCTTC
size: .
D: .
J: TRBJ2-1
V: TRBV7-9